The next 4 T cell receptor beta chains were all read from a single sample in a study of blood T cell repertoires in COVID-19. The data were produced by immunoSEQ multiplex PCR, yet TCRdb's version contains in-frame clones alone and is incomplete. Among 140,000 to 150,000 clones listed, 70% to 90% were seen once. What was sequenced was peripheral blood. These receptors originate from a human donor with acute or convalescent COVID-19. The donor label of this sample is uncertain.

The chain combines TRBV5-6 with TRBJ2-7, with TRBD2 matching over 8 bases. Germline CDR1 and CDR2: SGHDT and YYEEEE. J was trimmed by 0 bases and V by 5 bases; bases with no gene match: 4. The CDR3 runs 14 residues. In nucleotides, the CDR3 is TGTGCCAGCAGACCTAGCGGGCGCTCCTACGAGCAGTACGTC. It specifies CASRPSGRSYEQYV.

This sequence joins TRBV6-1 and TRBJ1-1, with D possibly being TRBD1 (6 bases). V gave up 1 base and J gave up 0 bases, with 15 bases separating them. Per germline, CDR1 MNHNS and CDR2 SASEGT. There are 17 residues in the CDR3. The CDR3 nucleotides read TGTGCCAGCAGTGAAGATTCGTGGGCAGGGGTGAACACTGAAGCTTTCTTT. This translates into CASSEDSWAGVNTEAFF.

V gene TRBV24-1 combines with J gene TRBJ1-2; TRBD1 matches at 7 bases. There are 13 residues in the CDR3. CDR1 and CDR2 from the germline V gene are KGHDR and SFDVKD. J was trimmed by 3 bases and V by 6 bases; bases with no gene match: 3. The CDR3 here is CATSRGQYYGYTF. For the CDR3, the DNA is TGTGCCACCAGTCGGGGACAGTACTATGGCTACACCTTC.

The V call is TRBV10-3, the J call TRBJ2-2, with TRBD2 identical over 10 bases. The CDR3 runs 16 residues. Germline values: CDR1 ENHRY, CDR2 SYGVKD. The V segment lost 4 bases and the J segment 9 bases; nucleotides outside the gene matches: 11. The CDR3 coding sequence is TGTGCCATCAGTGTTCAGCGGGAGGGCGTAGCCAGGGAGCTGTTTTTT. This sequence encodes CAISVQREGVARELFF.